A single sample gave rise to the 15 T cell receptor beta chains below, sequenced in a study of beta chain features in type 1 diabetes. Reverse transcription of all isolated RNA meant that expressed TCRB transcripts were sequenced. Data came from immunoSEQ multiplex PCR; TCRdb stores just in-frame clones and leaves some out. The data hold roughly 310,000 clones, with about 11% observed a single time. The sample was naive CD4+ T cells from blood. These receptors were collected from a woman in her twenties or thirties in good health.

This chain connects TRBV15 to TRBJ2-2; no reliable D call. With 7 bases removed from V and 4 bases from J, the gap between germline ends came to 13 bases. Germline-derived CDR1 and CDR2 are LNHNV and YYDKDF (reference sequence). The CDR3 contains 14 residues. DNA of the CDR3: TGTGCCACCACCCCAGACTGGGTCACCGGGGAGCTGTTTTTT. Translating it yields CATTPDWVTGELFF.

This clone showed up just a few times. The chain carries TRBV5-1 and TRBJ2-2; 12 nucleotides align to TRBD2. Germline V gene sequence: CDR1 SGHRS, CDR2 YFSETQ. Trimming removed 3 bases from V and 3 bases from J; junction bases left unmatched: 6. The CDR3 is made up of 17 amino acids. The chain's CDR3 is CASSSLAGGPDTGELFF. For the CDR3, the DNA is TGCGCCAGCAGCTCGCTAGCGGGAGGGCCCGACACCGGGGAGCTGTTTTTT.

This clone turned up a few times. This rearrangement joins TRBV7-2 to TRBJ2-5; perhaps TRBD1 as D (6 bases). Germline assignment: CDR1 SGHTA and CDR2 FQGNSA. Trimming pared 2 bases from V and 0 bases from J, leaving 13 bases between. CDR3 length equals 16 residues. The CDR3, as DNA: TGTGCCAGCAGCTTACAGGGACAAATATACCAAGAGACCCAGTACTTC. Translation: CASSLQGQIYQETQYF.

This clone was counted a few times. The chain employs TRBV5-1 and TRBJ2-5, with D possibly TRBD2 on 6 matching bases. The CDR3 runs to 16 residues. The germline gives CDR1 SGHRS, CDR2 YFSETQ. V was shortened by 0 bases and J by 2 bases, with 14 bases between the two germline ends. The CDR3 sequence is CASSLVGTDYQETQYF. The DNA of the CDR3 is TGCGCCAGCAGCTTGGTTGGGACGGACTATCAAGAGACCCAGTACTTC.

The V and J genes are TRBV7-3 and TRBJ2-3; 7 positions match TRBD2. Losses at the gene ends were 4 bases for V and 0 bases for J; bases not matched to a gene: 1. CDR1 and CDR2 from the germline V gene are SGHTA and FQGTGA. The CDR3 runs to 14 residues. This chain's CDR3 is CASSSSGSTDTQYF. DNA for the CDR3: TGTGCCAGCAGCTCTAGCGGAAGCACAGATACGCAGTATTTT.

The rearrangement joins TRBV7-9 to TRBJ2-7; 7 bases line up with TRBD1. CDR1 and CDR2 (germline): SEHNR, FQNEAQ (reference sequence). The CDR3 is made up of 15 amino acids. The V gene end was trimmed by 1 base and the J gene end by 2 bases; junction bases not matched to a gene: 5. CDR3 residues: CASSLGQGLPYEQYF. As DNA, the CDR3 is TGTGCCAGCAGCTTAGGACAGGGATTGCCCTACGAGCAGTACTTC.

This clone appeared a few times. V is TRBV5-4 and J is TRBJ1-2; 8 bases map to TRBD1. Trimming at V came to 0 bases and at J to 4 bases, leaving 5 bases not matched to a gene. The CDR3 length is 15 residues. In germline, CDR1 is SGHNT, CDR2 YYREEE (reference sequence). CDR3 coding DNA: TGTGCCAGCAGCTTGGATGGCAGGGGGCTCTATGGCTACACCTTC. As protein: CASSLDGRGLYGYTF.

In this sample, this clone turned up a few times. This sequence joins TRBV5-1 and TRBJ1-1; D may be TRBD1 (5 bases). The V gene lost 4 bases and the J gene lost 6 bases, with 10 bases spanning the gap. CDR3 size: 12 residues. Germline values: CDR1 SGHRS, CDR2 YFSETQ. The CDR3 DNA follows: TGCGCCAGCAGCCCGACGGGGGCTGAAGCTTTCTTT. Its protein is CASSPTGAEAFF.

The V gene is TRBV5-1, the J gene TRBJ2-1, with TRBD2 matching 8 bases. The CDR3 length is 15 residues. The V and J ends lost 5 bases and 7 bases, in that order; junction bases with no gene match: 11. Germline V gene lookup returns CDR1 SGHRS and CDR2 YFSETQ. The CDR3: CASRTSASLRNEQFF. For the CDR3, the DNA is TGCGCCAGCAGGACTAGCGCCTCCCTAAGGAATGAGCAGTTCTTC.

This clone was seen only a few times. The chain combines TRBV19 with TRBJ2-7; 7 nucleotides match TRBD1. V was pared by 5 bases and J by 4 bases, with 8 bases of the junction left unmatched. The CDR3 extends over 14 amino acids. Germline values: CDR1 LNHDA, CDR2 SQIVND (reference sequence). Written as DNA, the CDR3 is TGTGCCAGTAGTCCTCGGGACAGCTCTTACGAGCAGTACTTC. Protein product: CASSPRDSSYEQYF.

In this sample, this clone turned up a few times. The rearrangement joins TRBV19 to TRBJ1-1; the match to TRBD1 covers 8 bases. The CDR3 extends over 11 amino acids. Germline V gene lookup returns CDR1 LNHDA and CDR2 SQIVND (reference sequence). The V segment lost 7 bases and the J segment 11 bases; nucleotides outside the gene matches: 6. The CDR3 reads CASTTGVRAFF. The CDR3 region has the DNA TGTGCCAGTACGACAGGGGTTCGGGCTTTCTTT.

This clone was found a few times. The chain employs TRBV7-2 and TRBJ2-5; TRBD1 might be the D (6 bases). Trimming shortened V by 5 bases and J by 1 base, and 11 bases separated the two germline ends. The CDR3 spans 14 residues. The germline V gene encodes CDR1 SGHTA and CDR2 FQGNSA. The CDR3 region is CASSARQVQETQYF. As DNA, the CDR3 is TGTGCCAGCAGCGCACGACAGGTCCAAGAGACCCAGTACTTC.

This clone was counted only a few times. The CDR3, as DNA: TGTGCCAGCAGCTACCCGGGACTAGCGGATCAAGAGACCCAGTACTTC. Translation: CASSYPGLADQETQYF. The V call is TRBV5-6, the J call TRBJ2-5; the match to TRBD2 covers 11 bases. Per germline, CDR1 SGHDT and CDR2 YYEEEE. The CDR3 runs 16 residues. Trimming at V came to 3 bases and at J to 2 bases, leaving 6 bases not matched to a gene. The complete variable domain, with remaining parts taken from reference TRBV5-6 and TRBJ2-5, reads DAGVTQSPTHLIKTRGQQVTLRCSPKSGHDTVSWYQQALGQGPQFIFQYYEEEERQRGNFPDRFSGHQFPNYSSELNVNALLLGDSALYLCASSYPGLADQETQYFGPGTRLLVL.

This clone was counted between two and nine times. The V gene is TRBV28, the J gene TRBJ2-5; D not certain. CDR1 and CDR2 from the germline V gene are MDHEN and SYDVKM. V was shortened by 3 bases and J by 2 bases, with 4 bases between the two germline ends. This CDR3 has 12 amino acids. The CDR3 reads CASSFGQETQYF. The CDR3 region has the DNA TGTGCCAGCAGTTTCGGTCAAGAGACCCAGTACTTC.

This clone was counted between two and nine times. This chain joins TRBV19 and TRBJ2-7; 10 nucleotides line up with TRBD2. V gave up 2 bases and J gave up 5 bases; unmatched junction bases: 3. The CDR3 length is 14 residues. Looked up from germline, CDR1 is LNHDA and CDR2 is SQIVND (reference sequence). CDR3 residues: CASSILAGADEQYF. The CDR3 region has the DNA TGTGCCAGTAGTATACTAGCGGGAGCCGACGAGCAGTACTTC. Drawing the rest from reference TRBV19 and TRBJ2-7, the complete variable domain is DGGITQSPKYLFRKEGQNVTLSCEQNLNHDAMYWYRQDPGQGLRLIYYSQIVNDFQKGDIAEGYSVSREKKESFPLTVTSAQKNPTAFYLCASSILAGADEQYFGPGTRLTVT.